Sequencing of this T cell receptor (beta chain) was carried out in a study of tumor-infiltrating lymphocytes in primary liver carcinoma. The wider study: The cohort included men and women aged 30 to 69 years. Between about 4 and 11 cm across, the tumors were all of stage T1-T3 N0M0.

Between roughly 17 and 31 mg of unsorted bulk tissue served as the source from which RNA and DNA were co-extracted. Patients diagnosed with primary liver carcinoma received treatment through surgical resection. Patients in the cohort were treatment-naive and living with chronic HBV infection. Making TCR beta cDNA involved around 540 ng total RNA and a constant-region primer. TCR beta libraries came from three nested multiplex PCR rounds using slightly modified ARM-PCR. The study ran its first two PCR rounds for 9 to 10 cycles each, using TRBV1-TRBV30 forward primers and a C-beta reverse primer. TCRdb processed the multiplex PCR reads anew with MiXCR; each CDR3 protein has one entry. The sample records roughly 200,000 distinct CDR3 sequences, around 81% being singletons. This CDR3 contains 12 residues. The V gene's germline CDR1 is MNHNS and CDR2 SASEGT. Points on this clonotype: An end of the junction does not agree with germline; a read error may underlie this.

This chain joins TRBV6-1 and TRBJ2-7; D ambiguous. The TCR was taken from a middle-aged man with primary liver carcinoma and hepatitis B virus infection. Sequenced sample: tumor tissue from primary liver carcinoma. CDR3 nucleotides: TGTACCAGCAGTGAAGGGCTCTACGAGCAATACTTC. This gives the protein CTSSEGLYEQYF.